Only a few counts were recorded for the clone carrying this T cell receptor beta chain. The antigen is unknown. These data come from a study of cytomegalovirus exposure and HLA in healthy donors. The study ran its PCR with 60 Vbeta and 13 Jbeta primers. Profiling relied on immunoSEQ multiplex PCR, and the TCRdb table lists in-frame clones only, not all of them. The table shows roughly 100,000 clones, with roughly 60% occurring only once. Study-wide results and limits: There were some public TCRs occurring in many donors, but most TCR sequences were rare.

This TCR came from a human donor in good health. Input material: PBMCs.

The CDR3 DNA reads as TGTGCCAGCAGCACCCTGGGGGGGGATGGAAACACCATATATTTT. This codes for CASSTLGGDGNTIYF. This chain uses TRBV7-6 with TRBJ1-3; maybe TRBD1 (5 bases). The CDR3 is 15 amino acids. Trimming removed 5 bases at V and 3 bases at J, with 14 bases between. Germline V gives CDR1 SGHVS, CDR2 FNYEAQ.